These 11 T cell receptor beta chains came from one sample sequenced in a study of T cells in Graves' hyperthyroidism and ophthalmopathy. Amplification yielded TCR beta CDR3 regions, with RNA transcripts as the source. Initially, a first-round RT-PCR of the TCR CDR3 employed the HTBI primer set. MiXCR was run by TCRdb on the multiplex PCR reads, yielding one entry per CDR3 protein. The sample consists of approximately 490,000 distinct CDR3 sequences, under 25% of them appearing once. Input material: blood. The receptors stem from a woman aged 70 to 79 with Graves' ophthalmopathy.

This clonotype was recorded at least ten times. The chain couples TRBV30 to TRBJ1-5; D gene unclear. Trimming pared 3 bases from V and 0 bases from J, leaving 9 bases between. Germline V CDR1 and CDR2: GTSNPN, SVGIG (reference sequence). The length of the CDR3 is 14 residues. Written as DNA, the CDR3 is TGTGCCTGGAGGTTACCAAATAGCAATCAGCCCCAGCATTTT. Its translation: CAWRLPNSNQPQHF.

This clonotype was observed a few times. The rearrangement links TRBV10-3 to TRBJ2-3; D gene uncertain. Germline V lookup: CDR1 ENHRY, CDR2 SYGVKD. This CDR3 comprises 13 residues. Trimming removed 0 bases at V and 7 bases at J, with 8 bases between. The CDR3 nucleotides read TGTGCCATCAGTGAGTCGGGGTTTTATACGCAGTATTTT. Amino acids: CAISESGFYTQYF.

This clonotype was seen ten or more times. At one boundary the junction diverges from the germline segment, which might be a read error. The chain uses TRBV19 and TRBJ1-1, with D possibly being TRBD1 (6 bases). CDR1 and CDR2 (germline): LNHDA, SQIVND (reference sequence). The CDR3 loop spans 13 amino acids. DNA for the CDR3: TGTGCCAGCAGTAGGGGGTTGAACACTGAAGCTTTCTTT. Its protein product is CASSRGLNTEAFF.

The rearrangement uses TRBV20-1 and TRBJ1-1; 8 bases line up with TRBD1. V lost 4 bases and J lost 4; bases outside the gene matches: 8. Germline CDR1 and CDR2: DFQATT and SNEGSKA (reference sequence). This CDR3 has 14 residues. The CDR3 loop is CSANRQGWGTEAFF. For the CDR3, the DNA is TGCAGTGCTAATCGACAGGGGTGGGGCACTGAAGCTTTCTTT.

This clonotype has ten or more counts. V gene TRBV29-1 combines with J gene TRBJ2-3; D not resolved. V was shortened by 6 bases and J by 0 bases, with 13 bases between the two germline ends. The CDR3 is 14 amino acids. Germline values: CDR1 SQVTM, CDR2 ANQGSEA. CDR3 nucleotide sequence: TGCAGCGTGGGGTTGGGGTCTAGCACAGATACGCAGTATTTT. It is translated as CSVGLGSSTDTQYF.

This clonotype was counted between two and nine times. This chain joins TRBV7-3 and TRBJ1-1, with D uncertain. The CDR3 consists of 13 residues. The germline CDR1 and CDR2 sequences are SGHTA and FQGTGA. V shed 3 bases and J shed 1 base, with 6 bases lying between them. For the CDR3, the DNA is TGTGCCAGCAGCTTGCAGAGGAACACTGAAGCTTTCTTT. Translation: CASSLQRNTEAFF.

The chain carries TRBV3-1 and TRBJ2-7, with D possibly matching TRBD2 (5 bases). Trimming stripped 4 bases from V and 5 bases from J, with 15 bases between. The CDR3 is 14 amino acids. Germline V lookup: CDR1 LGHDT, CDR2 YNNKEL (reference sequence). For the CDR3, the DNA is TGTGCCAGCAGCCGAGGGCTTTCTTCCGACGAGCAGTACTTC. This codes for CASSRGLSSDEQYF.

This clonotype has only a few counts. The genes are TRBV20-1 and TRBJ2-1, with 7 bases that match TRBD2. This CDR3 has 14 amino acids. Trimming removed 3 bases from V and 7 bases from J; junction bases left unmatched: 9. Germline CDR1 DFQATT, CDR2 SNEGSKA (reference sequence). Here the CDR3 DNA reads TGCAGTGCTAGGCGCGGGAGTGAGGAGAATGAGCAGTTCTTC. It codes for CSARRGSEENEQFF.

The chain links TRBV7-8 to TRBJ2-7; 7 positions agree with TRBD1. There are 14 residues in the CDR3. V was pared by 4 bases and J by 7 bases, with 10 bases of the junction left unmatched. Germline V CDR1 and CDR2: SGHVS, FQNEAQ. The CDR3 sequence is CASSWDTGAGEQYF. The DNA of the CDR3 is TGTGCCAGCAGCTGGGACACAGGGGCTGGGGAGCAGTACTTC.

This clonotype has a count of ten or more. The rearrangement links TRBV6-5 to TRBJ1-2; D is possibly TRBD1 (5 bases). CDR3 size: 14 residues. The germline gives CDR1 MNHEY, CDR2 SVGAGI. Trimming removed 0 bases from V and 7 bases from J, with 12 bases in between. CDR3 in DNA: TGTGCCAGCAGTTACTCTCAGGGTATCCGTGGCTACACCTTC. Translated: CASSYSQGIRGYTF.

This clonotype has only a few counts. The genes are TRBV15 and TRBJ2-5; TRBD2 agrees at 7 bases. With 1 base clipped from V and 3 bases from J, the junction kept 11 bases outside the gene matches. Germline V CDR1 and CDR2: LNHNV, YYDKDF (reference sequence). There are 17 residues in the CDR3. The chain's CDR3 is CATSRGRLAGGEETQYF. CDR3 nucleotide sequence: TGTGCCACCAGCAGAGGTCGACTAGCTGGGGGTGAAGAGACCCAGTACTTC.